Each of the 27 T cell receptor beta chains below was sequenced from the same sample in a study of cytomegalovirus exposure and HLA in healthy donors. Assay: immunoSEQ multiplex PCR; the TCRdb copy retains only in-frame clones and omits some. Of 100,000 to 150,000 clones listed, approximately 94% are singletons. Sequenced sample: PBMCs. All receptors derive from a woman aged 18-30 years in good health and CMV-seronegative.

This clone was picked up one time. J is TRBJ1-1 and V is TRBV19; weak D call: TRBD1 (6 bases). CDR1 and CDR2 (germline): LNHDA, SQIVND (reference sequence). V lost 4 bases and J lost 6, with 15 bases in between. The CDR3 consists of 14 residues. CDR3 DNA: TGTGCCAGTAGTACCCCATCGACAGGTCCTGAAGCTTTCTTT. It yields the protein CASSTPSTGPEAFF.

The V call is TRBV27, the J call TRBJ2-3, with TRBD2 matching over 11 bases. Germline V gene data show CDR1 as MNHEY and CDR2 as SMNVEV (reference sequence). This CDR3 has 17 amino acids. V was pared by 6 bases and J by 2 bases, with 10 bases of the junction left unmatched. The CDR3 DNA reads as TGTGCCAGCAGGCCCAGAATACTAGCGGGGGACACAGATACGCAGTATTTT. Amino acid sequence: CASRPRILAGDTDTQYF.

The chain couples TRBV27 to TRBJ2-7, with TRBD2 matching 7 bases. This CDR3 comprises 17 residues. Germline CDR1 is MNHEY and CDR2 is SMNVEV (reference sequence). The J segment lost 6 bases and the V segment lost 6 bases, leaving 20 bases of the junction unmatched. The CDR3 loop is CASSLGVGRGLRFEQYF. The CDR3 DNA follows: TGTGCCAGCAGCCTCGGAGTGGGCCGGGGACTACGTTTCGAGCAGTACTTC.

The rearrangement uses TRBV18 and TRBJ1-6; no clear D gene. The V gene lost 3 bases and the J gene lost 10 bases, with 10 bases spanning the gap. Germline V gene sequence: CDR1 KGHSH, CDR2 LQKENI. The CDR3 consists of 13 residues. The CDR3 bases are TGTGCCAGCTCACCTTCGCGGGAATCACCCCTCCACTTT. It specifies CASSPSRESPLHF.

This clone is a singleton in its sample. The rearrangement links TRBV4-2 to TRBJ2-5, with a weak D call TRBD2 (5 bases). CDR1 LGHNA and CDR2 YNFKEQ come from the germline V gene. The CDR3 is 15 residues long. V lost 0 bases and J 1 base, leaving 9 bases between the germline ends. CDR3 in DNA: TGTGCCAGCAGCCAAGAAACGGACTTCCAAGAGACCCAGTACTTC. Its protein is CASSQETDFQETQYF.

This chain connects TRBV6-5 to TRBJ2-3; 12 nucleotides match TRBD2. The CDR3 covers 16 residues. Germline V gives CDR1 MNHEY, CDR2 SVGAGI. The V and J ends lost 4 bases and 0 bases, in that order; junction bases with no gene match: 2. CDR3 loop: CASSWTSGESTDTQYF. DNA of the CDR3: TGTGCCAGCAGTTGGACTAGCGGGGAAAGCACAGATACGCAGTATTTT.

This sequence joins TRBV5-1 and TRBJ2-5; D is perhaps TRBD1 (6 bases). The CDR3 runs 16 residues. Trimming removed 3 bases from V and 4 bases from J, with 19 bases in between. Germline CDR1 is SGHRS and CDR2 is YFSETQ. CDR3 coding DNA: TGCGCCAGCAGCTGGCACGTGGGGGCCGCCGGAGAGACCCAGTACTTC. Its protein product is CASSWHVGAAGETQYF.

The DNA of the CDR3 is TGTGCTAGTGGCCCACCGGGTGTGACCGGGGAGCTGTTTTTT. Its translation: CASGPPGVTGELFF. The J gene is TRBJ2-2, the V gene TRBV12-5; D unresolved. This CDR3 comprises 14 residues. V shed 6 bases and J shed 5 bases, with 13 bases lying between them. CDR1 LGHNT and CDR2 FRNRAP come from the germline V gene. Drawing the rest from reference TRBV12-5 and TRBJ2-2, the complete variable domain is DARVTQTPRHKVTEMGQEVTMRCQPILGHNTVFWYRQTMMQGLELLAYFRNRAPLDDSGMPKDRFSAEMPDATLATLKIQPSEPRDSAVYFCASGPPGVTGELFFGEGSRLTVL.

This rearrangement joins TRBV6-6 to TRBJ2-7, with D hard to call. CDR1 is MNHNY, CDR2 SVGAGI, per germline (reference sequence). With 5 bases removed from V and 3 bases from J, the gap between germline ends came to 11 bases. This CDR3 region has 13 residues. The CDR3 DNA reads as TGTGCCAGCAGTCCTTATATTTACTACGAGCAGTACTTC. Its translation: CASSPYIYYEQYF.

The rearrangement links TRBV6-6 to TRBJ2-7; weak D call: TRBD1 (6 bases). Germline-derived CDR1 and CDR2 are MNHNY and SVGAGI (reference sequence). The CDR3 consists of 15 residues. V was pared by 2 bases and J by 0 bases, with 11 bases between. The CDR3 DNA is TGTGCCAGCAGTTACCTGGGGGCCATCTCCTACGAGCAGTACTTC. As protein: CASSYLGAISYEQYF.

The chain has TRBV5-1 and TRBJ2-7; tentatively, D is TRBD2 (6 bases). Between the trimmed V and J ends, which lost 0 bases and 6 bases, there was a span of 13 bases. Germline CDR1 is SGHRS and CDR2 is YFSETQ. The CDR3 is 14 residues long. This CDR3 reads CASSLGQEGGEQYF. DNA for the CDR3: TGCGCCAGCAGCTTGGGGCAGGAGGGAGGCGAGCAGTACTTC.

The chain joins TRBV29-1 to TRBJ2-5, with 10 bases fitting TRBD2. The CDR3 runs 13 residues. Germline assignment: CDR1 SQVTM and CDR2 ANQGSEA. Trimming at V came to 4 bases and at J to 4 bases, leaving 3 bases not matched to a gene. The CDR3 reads CSVGTSGRETQYF. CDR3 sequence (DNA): TGCAGCGTTGGGACTAGCGGCAGAGAGACCCAGTACTTC. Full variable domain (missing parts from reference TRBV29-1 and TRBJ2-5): SAVISQKPSRDICQRGTSLTIQCQVDSQVTMMFWYRQQPGQSLTLIATANQGSEATYESGFVIDKFPISRPNLTFSTLTVSNMSPEDSSIYLCSVGTSGRETQYFGPGTRLLVL.

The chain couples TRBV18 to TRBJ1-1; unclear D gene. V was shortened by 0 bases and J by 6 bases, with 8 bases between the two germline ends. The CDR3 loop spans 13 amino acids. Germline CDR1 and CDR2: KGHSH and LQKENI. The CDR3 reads CASSPPVAPEAFF. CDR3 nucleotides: TGTGCCAGCTCACCACCCGTTGCGCCTGAAGCTTTCTTT.

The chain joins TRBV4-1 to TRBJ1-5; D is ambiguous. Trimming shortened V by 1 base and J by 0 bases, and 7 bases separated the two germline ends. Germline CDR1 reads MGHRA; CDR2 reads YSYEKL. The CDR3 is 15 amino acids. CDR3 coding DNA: TGCGCCAGCAGCCAAGCCGGTTTTAGCAATCAGCCCCAGCATTTT. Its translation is CASSQAGFSNQPQHF.

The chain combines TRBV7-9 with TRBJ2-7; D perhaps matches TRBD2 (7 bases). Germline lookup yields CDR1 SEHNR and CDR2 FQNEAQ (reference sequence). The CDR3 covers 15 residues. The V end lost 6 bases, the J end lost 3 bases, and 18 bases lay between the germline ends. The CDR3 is CASRSSGGLNYEQYF. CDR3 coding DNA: TGTGCCAGCAGAAGCTCGGGGGGCTTAAACTACGAGCAGTACTTC. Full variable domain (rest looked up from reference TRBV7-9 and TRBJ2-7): DTGVSQNPRHKITKRGQNVTFRCDPISEHNRLYWYRQTLGQGPEFLTYFQNEAQLEKSRLLSDRFSAERPKGSFSTLEIQRTEQGDSAMYLCASRSSGGLNYEQYFGPGTRLTVT.

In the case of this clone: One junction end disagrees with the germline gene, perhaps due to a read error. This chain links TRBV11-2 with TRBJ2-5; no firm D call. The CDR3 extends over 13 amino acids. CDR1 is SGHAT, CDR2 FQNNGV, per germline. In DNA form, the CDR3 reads TGTGCCAGCAGCATAGATGCCCGGGAGACCCAGTACTTC. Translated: CASSIDARETQYF.

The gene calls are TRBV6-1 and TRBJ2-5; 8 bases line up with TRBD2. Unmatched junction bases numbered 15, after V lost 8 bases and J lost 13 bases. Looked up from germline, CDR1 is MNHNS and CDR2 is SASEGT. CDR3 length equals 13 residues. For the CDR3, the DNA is TGTGCCAGCCGATGGAGTAGCGGGGAGGTTGGGTACTTC. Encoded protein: CASRWSSGEVGYF.

This CDR3 is CASGTGLAGNTIYF. CDR3 nucleotide sequence: TGTGCCAGCGGGACAGGGCTCGCTGGAAACACCATATATTTT. The rearrangement joins TRBV2 to TRBJ1-3; 9 nucleotides match TRBD1. V lost 8 bases, J lost 2 bases, and 4 bases stayed unmatched. This CDR3 is 14 amino acids long. Germline CDR1 SNHLY, CDR2 FYNNEI.

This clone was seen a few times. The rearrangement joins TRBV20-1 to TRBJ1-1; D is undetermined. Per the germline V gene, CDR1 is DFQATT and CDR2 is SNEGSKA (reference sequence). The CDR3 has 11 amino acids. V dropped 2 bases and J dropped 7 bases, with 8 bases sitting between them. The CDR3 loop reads CSARWQFEAFF. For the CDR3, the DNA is TGCAGTGCTAGATGGCAGTTTGAAGCTTTCTTT.

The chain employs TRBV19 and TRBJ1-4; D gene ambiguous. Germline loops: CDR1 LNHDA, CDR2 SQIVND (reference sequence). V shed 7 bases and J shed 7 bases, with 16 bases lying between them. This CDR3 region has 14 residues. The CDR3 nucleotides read TGTGCCAGTACCGGCACGGAATCGGGTGAAAAACTGTTTTTT. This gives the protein CASTGTESGEKLFF.

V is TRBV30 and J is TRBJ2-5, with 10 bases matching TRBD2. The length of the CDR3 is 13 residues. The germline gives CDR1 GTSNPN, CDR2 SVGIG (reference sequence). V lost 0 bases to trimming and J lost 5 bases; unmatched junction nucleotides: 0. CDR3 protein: CAWSVLAGETQYF. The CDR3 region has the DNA TGTGCCTGGAGTGTACTAGCGGGGGAGACCCAGTACTTC.

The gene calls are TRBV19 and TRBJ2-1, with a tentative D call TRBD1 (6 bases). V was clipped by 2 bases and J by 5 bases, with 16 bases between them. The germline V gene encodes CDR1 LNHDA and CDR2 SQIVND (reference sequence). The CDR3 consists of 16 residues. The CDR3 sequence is CASSILLRTANNEQFF. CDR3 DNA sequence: TGTGCCAGTAGTATATTACTCCGGACAGCGAACAATGAGCAGTTCTTC.

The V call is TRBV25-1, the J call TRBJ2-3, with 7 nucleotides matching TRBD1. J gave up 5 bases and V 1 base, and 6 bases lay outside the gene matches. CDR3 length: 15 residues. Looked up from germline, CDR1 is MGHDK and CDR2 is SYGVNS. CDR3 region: CASSESVGGRDTQYF. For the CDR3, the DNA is TGTGCCAGCAGTGAATCAGTAGGGGGCAGAGATACGCAGTATTTT. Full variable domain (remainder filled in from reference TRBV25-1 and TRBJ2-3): EADIYQTPRYLVIGTGKKITLECSQTMGHDKMYWYQQDPGMELHLIHYSYGVNSTEKGDLSSESTVSRIRTEHFPLTLESARPSHTSQYLCASSESVGGRDTQYFGPGTRLTVL.

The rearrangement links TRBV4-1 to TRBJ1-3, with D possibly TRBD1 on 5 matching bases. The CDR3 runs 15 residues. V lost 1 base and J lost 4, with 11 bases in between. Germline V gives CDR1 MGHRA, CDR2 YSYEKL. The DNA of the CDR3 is TGCGCCAGCAGCCAAGTCAGCGACAGCGGAAACACCATATATTTT. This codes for CASSQVSDSGNTIYF.

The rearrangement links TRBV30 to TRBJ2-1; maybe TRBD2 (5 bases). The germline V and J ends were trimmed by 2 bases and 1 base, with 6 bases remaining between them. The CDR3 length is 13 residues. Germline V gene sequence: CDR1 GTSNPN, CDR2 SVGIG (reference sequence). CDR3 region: CAWSTGSYNEQFF. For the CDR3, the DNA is TGTGCCTGGAGTACGGGATCCTACAATGAGCAGTTCTTC.

CDR3 sequence (DNA): TGTGCCAGCTCACCCAACATGGGACTAGCGGGCACAGATACGCAGTATTTT. This gives the protein CASSPNMGLAGTDTQYF. The gene calls are TRBV18 and TRBJ2-3; 11 bases agree with TRBD2. The CDR3 covers 17 residues. Trimming cost V 3 bases and J 1 base; bases outside gene matches: 6. The germline V gene encodes CDR1 KGHSH and CDR2 LQKENI.

The CDR3 nucleotides read TGTGCCAGCAGTGCTAGCGGGAGCATCAGCGAGCAGTACTTC. The encoded protein is CASSASGSISEQYF. The J gene is TRBJ2-7, the V gene TRBV9, with 10 bases identical to TRBD2. This CDR3 is 14 amino acids long. The junction had 8 bases not matched to a gene; V was cut back by 5 bases and J by 6 bases. Germline V gene lookup returns CDR1 SGDLS and CDR2 YYNGEE.